This entry concerns a single TCR beta chain. PCR was performed a second time for about 7 to 11 cycles using a sample-barcoded 5' primer and a J-beta primer mix. In TCRdb, the 5' RACE reads were re-called with MiXCR into one record per CDR3 protein. The sample shows 750,000 to 1,000,000 distinct CDR3 sequences, approximately 32% of them seen only once. The data were obtained in a study of blood T cells in healthy people across ages. V was pared by 6 bases and J by 0 bases, with 10 bases between. Germline loops: CDR1 SGHRS, CDR2 YFSETQ. CDR3 length: 13 amino acids. The data also belong to a second study, concerning T cells of mothers and their children.

The rearrangement links TRBV5-1 to TRBJ2-7, with D hard to call. Sequenced input: blood. The sequence derives from a woman aged 40 to 50 in good health. This CDR3 reads CASKDQGSYEQYF. Written as DNA, the CDR3 is TGCGCCAGCAAAGACCAAGGCTCCTACGAGCAGTACTTC.